These 2 T cell receptor beta chains originate from one sample sequenced in a study of blood T cell repertoires in COVID-19. The repertoire was sequenced with immunoSEQ multiplex PCR; TCRdb's copy has only in-frame clones and lacks some. Seen here are roughly 250,000 clones, about 84% observed once, and the top ten hold approximately 2%. The sample consisted of PBMCs or T cells enriched from blood (not recorded which). These receptors all come from a woman between 45 and 60 years old who had recovered from COVID-19.

CDR3 loop: CASLLSGGYTDTQYF. The CDR3 nucleotides read TGTGCCAGCCTCCTAAGCGGGGGGTATACAGATACGCAGTATTTT. This sequence joins TRBV5-6 and TRBJ2-3, with TRBD2 identical over 9 bases. V dropped 7 bases and J dropped 3; count of bases not matched to a gene: 9. The CDR3 sequence is 15 residues long. Germline V gene lookup returns CDR1 SGHDT and CDR2 YYEEEE.

The CDR3 region has the DNA TGTGCCAGCAGCCTCAGACTAGCGGGAGTTTTGAATGAGCAGTTCTTC. Translating gives CASSLRLAGVLNEQFF. This chain connects TRBV7-9 to TRBJ2-1; 12 positions agree with TRBD2. The ends lost 5 bases at V and 7 bases at J; junction bases unmatched: 9. This CDR3 is 16 amino acids long. The germline CDR1 and CDR2 sequences are SEHNR and FQNEAQ (reference sequence).